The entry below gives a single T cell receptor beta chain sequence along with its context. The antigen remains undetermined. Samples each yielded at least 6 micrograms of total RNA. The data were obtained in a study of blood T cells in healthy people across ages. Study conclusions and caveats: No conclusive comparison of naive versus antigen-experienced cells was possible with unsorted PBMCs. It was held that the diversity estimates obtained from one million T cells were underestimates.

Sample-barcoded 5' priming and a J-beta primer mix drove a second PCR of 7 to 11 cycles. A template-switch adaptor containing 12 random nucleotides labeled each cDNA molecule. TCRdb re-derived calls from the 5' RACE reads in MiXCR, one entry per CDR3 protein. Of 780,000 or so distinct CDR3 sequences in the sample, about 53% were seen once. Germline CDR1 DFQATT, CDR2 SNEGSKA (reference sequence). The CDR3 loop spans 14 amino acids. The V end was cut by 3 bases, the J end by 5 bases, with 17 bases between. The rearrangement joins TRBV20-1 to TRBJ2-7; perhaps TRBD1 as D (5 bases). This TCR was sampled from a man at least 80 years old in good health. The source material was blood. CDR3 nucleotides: TGCAGTGCTAGTGGGGCCCGAGGTATCGACGAGCAGTACTTC. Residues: CSASGARGIDEQYF.